This T cell receptor (beta chain) was profiled in a study of shared clonotypes between healthy human individuals. Study observations and caveats: In contrast to clonotypes shared by all four donors, non-shared clonotypes had lower generation probabilities.

Assay used: immunoSEQ multiplex PCR; TCRdb lists only in-frame clones, some missing. The sample includes 1,400,000 or so clones, approximately 98.5% of them seen just once. For this clone: Antigen unknown.

V shed 5 bases and J shed 7 bases, with 10 bases lying between them. CDR3 size: 12 residues. CDR1 is MNHEY, CDR2 SMNVEV, per germline (reference sequence). Specimen: naive CD4+ T cells sorted from blood. Subset indicated: CD45RA+ positively selected. The TCR comes from a man in his thirties or forties in good health. This chain links TRBV27 with TRBJ2-3; no definite D call. The DNA of the CDR3 is TGTGCCAGCAGTAAGAGCCTTTATACGCAGTATTTT. This codes for CASSKSLYTQYF.